This T cell receptor beta chain was retrieved from a study of blood T cells in healthy people across ages. Findings and caveats of the study: Possibly confounding the expanded clonotype changes was the fact that donor CMV status was unknown. Whereas aged donors had fewer naive CD4+ cells, long-lived donors had more of them and higher diversity.

V lost 1 base and J 6 bases, leaving 13 bases between the germline ends. Germline CDR1 is MNHNY and CDR2 is SVGAGI (reference sequence). The CDR3 runs to 15 residues. It was with a sample-barcoded 5' primer and a J-beta primer mix that a second PCR of about 7 to 12 cycles was run. TCRdb processed the 5' RACE reads anew with MiXCR; each CDR3 protein has one entry. Among hundreds of thousands of distinct CDR3 sequences listed, more than 50% were seen once. This clonotype was seen many times. Its antigen is undetermined. The receptor was isolated from a middle-aged man in good health. The sequencing sample was made of blood. The rearrangement uses TRBV6-6 and TRBJ2-4, with D possibly TRBD2 on 5 matching bases. The CDR3 loop is CASSYFTDGINIQYF. CDR3 sequence (DNA): TGTGCCAGCAGTTACTTCACCGACGGGATAAACATTCAGTACTTC.